One and the same sample provided the 12 T cell receptor beta chains below, sequenced in a study of molecular identifiers for immune sequencing clone quantification (dated by TCRdb to the late 2010s). The receptor library was made with PCR. Sequencing took place on a NextSeq 500. The public reads were quality trimmed at Q25 with fastp and then assembled into clones with MiXCR by TCRdb, keeping productive beta chains. One record per CDR3 amino acid sequence lists the most common genes and DNA. The table for this sample lists a few hundred thousand distinct CDR3 sequences; about 26% of them were counted only once. Of the sample, around 0.79% falls within the top ten clones. What was sequenced was naive CD8+ T cells from blood, with Jurkat cell RNA spiked in. Reading the label with the study, this specimen's cell subset or site is: FACS-sorted CD8+CD4-CCR7+CD45RA+ naive T cells. These receptors all come from a human donor in good health. Some libraries in this study had Jurkat cell RNA spiked in.

This clonotype was recorded a few times. This chain joins TRBV4-3 and TRBJ2-1; D not certain. Germline-derived CDR1 and CDR2 are LGHNA and YSLEER. The CDR3 is 17 residues long. Trimming left V 4 bases short and J 0 bases short, with 16 bases between. The CDR3 DNA reads as TGCGCCAGCAGCCCTGGGATGCCACCTAGCTCCTACAATGAGCAGTTCTTC. Protein sequence: CASSPGMPPSSYNEQFF.

This clonotype was recorded at least ten times. The chain uses TRBV28 and TRBJ2-7, with D possibly called TRBD1 or TRBD2 (6 bases each). The germline CDR1 and CDR2 sequences are MDHEN and SYDVKM. V was trimmed by 10 bases and J by 4 bases, leaving 14 bases between them. The CDR3 is made up of 12 amino acids. The CDR3 here is CATRGGGYEQYF. CDR3 DNA: TGTGCCACCCGTGGAGGGGGGTACGAGCAGTACTTC.

This clonotype was counted between two and nine times. This chain's CDR3 is CASSLAYVGPGIDHEQYF. The CDR3 bases are TGTGCCAGCAGCTTGGCGTACGTAGGCCCCGGTATAGACCACGAGCAGTACTTC. The chain combines TRBV5-5 with TRBJ2-7; no reliable D call. The CDR3 extends over 18 amino acids. The germline V and J ends were trimmed by 0 bases and 5 bases, with 24 bases remaining between them. CDR1 SGHKS and CDR2 YYEKEE come from the germline V gene (reference sequence).

This clonotype was detected many times. The chain uses TRBV5-6 and TRBJ2-6; D ambiguous. From germline, CDR1 is SGHDT and CDR2 YYEEEE. The CDR3 sequence is 11 residues long. V gave up 4 bases and J gave up 6 bases, with 2 bases separating them. The DNA of the CDR3 is TGTGCCAGCAGCGAGGCCAACGTCCTGACTTTC. Protein product: CASSEANVLTF.

This clonotype was seen a few times. This chain connects TRBV12-2 to TRBJ1-5. TRBV12-2 corresponds to a pseudogene. There are 18 residues in the CDR3. The CDR3 nucleotides read TGTGCAAGTCGCTTAGTGTTGTCACCGAGTTATAGCAATCAGCCCCAGCATTTT. Translating it yields CASRLVLSPSYSNQPQHF.

V gene TRBV20-1 combines with J gene TRBJ2-5; D may be TRBD1 or TRBD2 (6 bases each). The CDR3 is made up of 17 amino acids. V was trimmed by 0 bases and J by 5 bases, leaving 22 bases between them. Looked up from germline, CDR1 is DFQATT and CDR2 is SNEGSKA (reference sequence). The CDR3 protein is CSARDVSGASKRETQYF. CDR3 bases: TGCAGTGCTAGAGATGTGTCGGGGGCCTCAAAACGGGAGACCCAGTACTTC.

This clonotype was seen ten or more times. The chain has TRBV5-5 and TRBJ2-3; D may be TRBD1 (6 bases). Germline CDR1 reads SGHKS; CDR2 reads YYEKEE (reference sequence). The CDR3 covers 15 residues. Trimming pared 4 bases from V and 2 bases from J, leaving 14 bases between. The CDR3: CASSEDSYFTDTQYF. The CDR3 coding sequence is TGTGCCAGCAGCGAGGACAGCTATTTCACAGATACGCAGTATTTT.

On this clonotype itself: A much larger clone lies one base from this, so it may be a read error. The chain uses TRBV7-2 and TRBJ2-7; 9 bases map to TRBD1. In germline, CDR1 is SGHTA, CDR2 FQGNSA. CDR3 length equals 15 residues. CDR3 sequence: CASSFAGTGTYEQCF. The CDR3 nucleotides are TGTGCCAGCAGCTTCGCCGGGACAGGGACCTACGAGCAGTGCTTC.

The rearrangement uses TRBV18 and TRBJ2-5; weak D call: TRBD1 (5 bases). The ends were cut back, 1 base at V and 6 bases at J, with 15 bases in the middle. Germline V CDR1 and CDR2: KGHSH, LQKENI. The CDR3 has 15 amino acids. The CDR3, as DNA: TGTGCCAGCTCACCACAGGCAGGGCAGCTCCAGACCCAGTACTTC. Translation gives CASSPQAGQLQTQYF.

The chain joins TRBV7-6 to TRBJ2-1; 8 bases agree with TRBD2. This CDR3 spans 15 amino acids. Per the germline V gene, CDR1 is SGHVS and CDR2 is FNYEAQ. Germline trimming cut 5 bases from V and 0 bases from J; bases unmatched to any gene: 3. The CDR3 sequence: CASSTSGHSYNEQFF. DNA for the CDR3: TGTGCCAGCAGCACTAGCGGACACTCCTACAATGAGCAGTTCTTC.

The chain couples TRBV2 to TRBJ2-3; 10 positions match TRBD2. The J segment lost 1 base and the V segment lost 9 bases, leaving 4 bases of the junction unmatched. Per germline, CDR1 SNHLY and CDR2 FYNNEI. The CDR3 totals 14 residues. CDR3 amino acids: CARTGTSGTDTQYF. The DNA for the CDR3 is TGTGCCAGGACCGGGACTAGCGGCACAGATACGCAGTATTTT.

A remark on this clonotype: This may be a read error: a much more frequent sequence differs by one nucleotide. The chain employs TRBV4-3 and TRBJ1-3; D is unclear. Trimming stripped 0 bases from V and 2 bases from J, with 5 bases between. Germline V gives CDR1 LGHNA, CDR2 YSLEER. The CDR3 loop spans 14 amino acids. The CDR3 is CASSQDWPGNTIYF. The CDR3 DNA reads TGCGCCAGCAGCCAAGATTGGCCTGGAAACACCATATATTTT.